The rows below give T cell receptor beta chains drawn from one sample of a study of T cell responses to AZD1222 COVID-19 vaccine. Some clones are missing from TCRdb's copy, which holds only in-frame ones; the method was immunoSEQ multiplex PCR. The sample shows over 50,000 clones, 88% of them seen only once. The sample consisted of peripheral blood, taken on day 0 of AZD1222 vaccination. The receptors here all came from an adult in good health. Both conserved end residues are part of each CDR3. D genes are given only for firm matches. Clone size is not always given. Where it is, it says once, few, many or a class for expanded clones.

>-|TRBD2|TRBV7-2|TRBJ2-1
TGTGCCAGCAGCTTAGAAGCGGGAGTGGTCGATGAGCAGTTCTTC
CASSLEAGVVDEQFF
>-|-|TRBV12-3/TRBV12-4|TRBJ2-5
TGTGCCAGCAGAGGGACCGGCCAAGAGACCCAGTACTTC
CASRGTGQETQYF
>-|-|TRBV3-1/TRBV3-2|TRBJ2-3
TGTGCCAGCAGCCACTCGACAGAAGATACGCAGTATTTT
CASSHSTEDTQYF
>few|-|TRBV7-2|TRBJ1-5
TGTGCCAGCAGCTTAAATCCCTCAGGGACAAATCAGCCCCAGCATTTT
CASSLNPSGTNQPQHF
>once|TRBD1|TRBV30|TRBJ2-3
TGTGCCTGGAGTGTAAGAGGGACAGCCATCACAGATACGCAGTATTTT
CAWSVRGTAITDTQYF
>-|-|TRBV7-2|TRBJ2-1
TGTGCCAGCAGCTTTTTCGTTCCCTACAATGAGCAGTTCTTC
CASSFFVPYNEQFF
>few|TRBD1|TRBV7-9|TRBJ1-2
TGTGCCAGCAGCTCCGGGACAGCGGCCCGGGAGGGCTACACCTTC
CASSSGTAAREGYTF
>-|TRBD2|TRBV7-2|TRBJ2-7
TGTGCCAGCAGCTTGGGACTAGAGACCTACGAGCAGTACTTC
CASSLGLETYEQYF
>-|TRBD1|TRBV5-1|TRBJ2-7
TGCGCCAGCAGCTTGGGGGACAGGGGGAAGTATCACGAGCAGTACTTC
CASSLGDRGKYHEQYF
>-|-|TRBV2|TRBJ1-6
TGTGCCAGCACCGAAAGGTCGAGGCCCGGCTCCTATAATTCACCCCTCCACTTT
CASTERSRPGSYNSPLHF
>-|TRBD2|TRBV7-6|TRBJ2-2
TGTGCCAGCAGCTTAGCTAGCGGGAGTCCTCAGTCCGGGGAGCTGTTTTTT
CASSLASGSPQSGELFF
>-|TRBD2|TRBV7-8|TRBJ2-1
TGTGCCAGCAGCTTAGGGGCTAGCGGGAGTTGGTACAATGAGCAGTTCTTC
CASSLGASGSWYNEQFF
>-|-|TRBV6-5|TRBJ1-6
TGTGCCAGCAGAGCCCGGGGCCAGAATAATTCACCCCTCCACTTT
CASRARGQNNSPLHF
>-|-|TRBV7-9|TRBJ2-3
TGTGCCAGCAGCCCACAGCATACGCAGTATTTT
CASSPQHTQYF
>once|TRBD2|TRBV19|TRBJ2-1
TGTGCCAGTGCAGATCCTAGCGGGAGTGGAAGGAATGAGCAGTTCTTC
CASADPSGSGRNEQFF
>-|-|TRBV5-4|TRBJ2-3
TGTGCCAGCAGCTCTGCGGGACAAAGGTCAGATACGCAGTATTTT
CASSSAGQRSDTQYF
>-|-|TRBV7-3|TRBJ1-2
TGTGCCAGCAGCTACGACAGTAACTATGGCTACACCTTC
CASSYDSNYGYTF
>-|TRBD2|TRBV5-4|TRBJ2-1
TGTGCCAGCAGCATAGGACTAGCGGGAGTAGTAGGGGAGCAGTTCTTC
CASSIGLAGVVGEQFF
>-|-|TRBV5-6|TRBJ1-1
TGTGCCAGCAGCCGGCGGACCACTGAAGCTTTCTTT
CASSRRTTEAFF
>-|-|TRBV27|TRBJ2-2
TGTGCCAGCAGTTTACTGGGGGCGAGCCCCGGGGAGCTGTTTTTT
CASSLLGASPGELFF
>few|-|TRBV19|TRBJ2-7
TGTGCCAGTAGTATAGATCGTCAGTCCTACGAGCAGTACTTC
CASSIDRQSYEQYF
>once|TRBD1|TRBV4-1|TRBJ1-5
TGCGCCAGCAGCCAAGACAGGGGGAGGGGGATGCCCCAGCATTTT
CASSQDRGRGMPQHF
>-|-|TRBV11-3|TRBJ2-1
TGTGCCAGCAGCCATCGGGAGAGCTCCTACAATGAGCAGTTCTTC
CASSHRESSYNEQFF
>-|-|TRBV9|TRBJ1-6
TGTGCCAGCAGCGTAGTGGCCGACGGCAATTCACCCCTCCACTTT
CASSVVADGNSPLHF
>-|TRBD2|TRBV6-5|TRBJ2-1
TGTGCCAGCAGTCGTAGCGGGGACTCCTACAATGAGCAGTTCTTC
CASSRSGDSYNEQFF
>-|-|TRBV2|TRBJ1-2
TGTGCCAGCAGAGGCAGGGCGAGCGGCTACACCTTC
CASRGRASGYTF
>-|-|TRBV7-9|TRBJ1-5
TGTGCCAGCAGCTCCACGGCAGGCGGAAATCAGCCCCAGCATTTT
CASSSTAGGNQPQHF
>-|TRBD1|TRBV30|TRBJ2-3
TGTGCCTGGACTCCCGGGACAGGGCGAAATACGCAGTATTTT
CAWTPGTGRNTQYF
>medium-sized|TRBD1|TRBV5-1|TRBJ1-1
TGCGCCAGCAGTTTGGGACAGGGAGTAGGAAACACTGAAGCTTTCTTT
CASSLGQGVGNTEAFF
>-|TRBD1|TRBV29-1|TRBJ1-2
TGCAGCGTTGAAGCACAGGGGACTAATCGCTACACCTTC
CSVEAQGTNRYTF
>-|-|TRBV4-3|TRBJ1-2
TGCGCCAGCAGCCAAACCTGGGAGCGGAGCTATGGCTACACCTTC
CASSQTWERSYGYTF
>-|-|TRBV7-2|TRBJ2-3
TGTGCCAGCGGCATAAACACAGATACGCAGTATTTT
CASGINTDTQYF
>-|-|TRBV5-4|TRBJ2-1
TGTGCCAGCAGCTTGATCCGAGCGGGCGTCTCCTACAATGAGCAGTTCTTC
CASSLIRAGVSYNEQFF
>-|-|TRBV3-1/TRBV3-2|TRBJ2-7
TGTGCCAGCAGCCAAGCCATGGATTTTGCCTACGAGCAGTACTTC
CASSQAMDFAYEQYF
>-|-|TRBV4-1|TRBJ1-2
TGCGCCAGCAGCCAAGGTACGAGGGCAAGCTACACCTTC
CASSQGTRASYTF
>-|TRBD1|TRBV10-3|TRBJ2-7
TGTGCCATCCGTTCCGGGACAGGGGTCGGGAGTTACGAGCAGTACTTC
CAIRSGTGVGSYEQYF
>-|TRBD1|TRBV7-6|TRBJ1-5
TGTGCCAGCAGCCCCAGAGACAGGGTAGGGAGTCAGCCCCAGCATTTT
CASSPRDRVGSQPQHF
>few|TRBD1|TRBV11-2|TRBJ1-1
TGTGCCAGCAGCTACCATTACAGGGGCGACACTGAAGCTTTCTTT
CASSYHYRGDTEAFF
>-|-|TRBV12-5|TRBJ2-7
TGTGCTAGTGGCTTAACTCCCTACGAGCAGTACTTC
CASGLTPYEQYF
>-|-|TRBV18|TRBJ2-7
TGTGCCAGCTCCCCAGAACCGACGGTTACCTACGAGCAGTACTTC
CASSPEPTVTYEQYF
>-|-|TRBV11-3|TRBJ1-2
TGTGCCAGCAGCGACGCCGGCCAGGGCCCCTATGGCTACACCTTC
CASSDAGQGPYGYTF
>-|-|TRBV20-1|TRBJ2-7
TGCAGTGCTAGTCCGGGACGAAGCTCCTACGAGCAGTACTTC
CSASPGRSSYEQYF
>-|-|TRBV7-9|TRBJ1-1
TGTGCCAGCAGTCCGGACACAAACACTGAAGCTTTCTTT
CASSPDTNTEAFF
>-|-|TRBV2|TRBJ2-1
TGTGCCAGCAGTGAAAATAGCGTCAATGAGCAGTTCTTC
CASSENSVNEQFF
>-|-|TRBV10-3|TRBJ2-7
TGTGCCATCAGTGAGCACAGTGAGGTGGAAAAGCAGTACTTC
CAISEHSEVEKQYF
>-|-|TRBV12-2|TRBJ2-7
TGTGCAAGTCCCCCGGGGAAGGGAGTATCCTACGAGCAGTACTTC
CASPPGKGVSYEQYF
>-|-|TRBV6-2/TRBV6-3|TRBJ2-1
TGTGCCAGCAGTTACTCGCTGATAGCCGAGTTCTTC
CASSYSLIAEFF
>-|-|TRBV5-4|TRBJ1-3
TGTGCCAGCAGCTTGGACCCAGGGTTTCCTGGAAACACCATATATTTT
CASSLDPGFPGNTIYF
>-|-|TRBV6-5|TRBJ1-1
TGTGCCAGCAGTTCGTTAACAGGGAACACTGAAGCTTTCTTT
CASSSLTGNTEAFF
>-|TRBD2|TRBV11-3|TRBJ2-7
TGTGCCAGCAGAAGACTAGCGGGAGGGAGAAGTATGTACGAGCAGTACTTC
CASRRLAGGRSMYEQYF
>-|-|TRBV5-3|TRBJ2-5
TGTGCCAGAAGCCACTCACGGACGCAAGAGACCCAGTACTTC
CARSHSRTQETQYF
>-|-|TRBV19|TRBJ1-2
TGTGCCAGTACCAAACCCGCAGGCTATAACTATGGCTACACCTTC
CASTKPAGYNYGYTF